The rows below give T cell receptor beta chains drawn from one sample of a study of T cells after yellow fever vaccination. One entry per CDR3 protein results from TCRdb running MiXCR on the 5' RACE reads. Of 27,000 or so distinct CDR3 sequences listed, 4.5% were seen once; the top ten hold 35% to 40%. This sample comprised PBMCs, either bulk or a sorted T-cell subset (CD4+, CD8+, memory, or dextramer-sorted; not recorded which), obtained on the day of the yellow fever booster vaccination. These receptors were collected from a man aged 18 to 29 who received the YFV17D yellow fever vaccine. Both conserved end residues are part of each CDR3. The order of the fields is V gene, J gene, CDR3 length, D gene, clone size, CDR3 DNA, CDR3 protein. A D gene is named only where the DNA matches it firmly. Clone size is shown for a subset of rows, as once, few, many or a class of expanded clone.

V: TRBV6-5; J: TRBJ1-6; length: 17; D: NA; size: many; DNA: TGTGCCAGCAGTTACAGGCGTTCGTGGGGCCTAGGGTCACCCCTCCACTTT; CDR3: CASSYRRSWGLGSPLHF
V: TRBV30; J: TRBJ2-5; length: 13; D: NA; size: NA; DNA: TGTGCCTGGACCTCTGGGACCATGGGGACCCAGTACTTC; CDR3: CAWTSGTMGTQYF
V: TRBV5-1; J: TRBJ1-5; length: 13; D: TRBD1; size: many; DNA: TGCGCCAGCAGCTCGACAGGGGATCAGCCCCAGCATTTT; CDR3: CASSSTGDQPQHF
V: TRBV18; J: TRBJ2-2; length: 11; D: NA; size: few; DNA: TGTGCCAGCTCAGAAACCGGGGAGCTGTTTTTT; CDR3: CASSETGELFF
V: TRBV3-1; J: TRBJ2-3; length: 15; D: TRBD1; size: many; DNA: TGTGCCAGCAGCCTAGGGACAGGTGACACAGATACGCAGTATTTT; CDR3: CASSLGTGDTDTQYF
V: TRBV7-9; J: TRBJ2-7; length: 15; D: TRBD1; size: many; DNA: TGTGCCAGCAGCCTTACCGGGACAGGGCCCTACGAGCAGTACTTC; CDR3: CASSLTGTGPYEQYF
V: TRBV20-1; J: TRBJ2-3; length: 12; D: NA; size: many; DNA: TGCAGTGCTAGGGGGACGGCGGATACGCAGTATTTT; CDR3: CSARGTADTQYF
V: TRBV12-3/TRBV12-4; J: TRBJ2-3; length: 15; D: NA; size: many; DNA: TGTGCCAGCAGGCGAACGGGGGGCCTCGGGGATACGCAGTATTTT; CDR3: CASRRTGGLGDTQYF
V: TRBV5-4; J: TRBJ1-1; length: 16; D: NA; size: many; DNA: TGTGCCAGCAGGCGCATAGGGGGACAAAAGAACACTGAAGCTTTCTTT; CDR3: CASRRIGGQKNTEAFF
V: TRBV20-1; J: TRBJ1-5; length: 15; D: NA; size: few; DNA: TGCAGTGCTCGGTTCGCGAAATTCGCCGATCAGCCCCAGCATTTT; CDR3: CSARFAKFADQPQHF
V: TRBV7-9; J: TRBJ1-2; length: 14; D: TRBD1; size: many; DNA: TGTGCCAGCACCACCCCGACAGGGCCCTATGGCTACACCTTC; CDR3: CASTTPTGPYGYTF
V: TRBV6-2/TRBV6-3; J: TRBJ1-1; length: 13; D: TRBD1; size: many; DNA: TGTGCCAGCAGGGACACAGGGGGCACTGAAGCTTTCTTT; CDR3: CASRDTGGTEAFF
V: TRBV7-9; J: TRBJ1-1; length: 13; D: NA; size: many; DNA: TGTGCCAGCAGCTTACAGGACGCGAGTGAAGCTTTCTTT; CDR3: CASSLQDASEAFF
V: TRBV3-2; J: TRBJ2-3; length: 18; D: NA; size: few; DNA: TGTGCCAGCAGCCAAGATCCAGCCAGGGGCGGCAGCACAGATACGCAGTATTTT; CDR3: CASSQDPARGGSTDTQYF
V: TRBV29-1; J: TRBJ2-5; length: 16; D: TRBD2; size: many; DNA: TGCAGCGTTGAAGATCTCCATCGGGGGGACTTCTGGCACCAGTACTTC; CDR3: CSVEDLHRGDFWHQYF
V: TRBV11-3; J: TRBJ2-5; length: 13; D: NA; size: many; DNA: TGTGCCAGCAGCTTAGGGTACCAAGAGACCCAGTACTTC; CDR3: CASSLGYQETQYF
V: TRBV28; J: TRBJ2-5; length: 14; D: NA; size: few; DNA: TGTGCCAGCGCCCTCTATAGCGGAAGGGAGACCCAGTACTTC; CDR3: CASALYSGRETQYF
V: TRBV29-1; J: TRBJ2-3; length: 12; D: NA; size: many; DNA: TGCAGTTTTAGCACGGGGACAGATACGCAGTATTTT; CDR3: CSFSTGTDTQYF
V: TRBV27; J: TRBJ2-5; length: 15; D: TRBD2; size: many; DNA: TGTGCCAGCAGTTCCGGGGTAGCGGGGGTAGTGACCCAGTACTTC; CDR3: CASSSGVAGVVTQYF
V: TRBV29-1; J: TRBJ2-5; length: 13; D: NA; size: many; DNA: TGCAGCGTTGAAGGGACGGACCAAGAGACCCAGTACTTC; CDR3: CSVEGTDQETQYF
V: TRBV10-3; J: TRBJ2-5; length: 15; D: TRBD2; size: many; DNA: TGTGCCATCAGTGTCAGACTAGCGGGGGGAGAGACCCAGTACTTC; CDR3: CAISVRLAGGETQYF
V: TRBV3-1; J: TRBJ2-1; length: 15; D: TRBD1; size: NA; DNA: TGTGCCAGCAGCTACGACAGGGGAGACTACAATGAGCAGTTCTTC; CDR3: CASSYDRGDYNEQFF
V: TRBV20-1; J: TRBJ1-2; length: 12; D: NA; size: many; DNA: TGCAGTGCTTCTCGACAGGCCTATGGCTACACCTTC; CDR3: CSASRQAYGYTF
V: TRBV12-3/TRBV12-4; J: TRBJ2-3; length: 17; D: TRBD2; size: many; DNA: TGTGCCAGCAGACCAGGGCTAGCGGGGATCCGGAAAGATACGCAGTATTTT; CDR3: CASRPGLAGIRKDTQYF
V: TRBV7-2; J: TRBJ1-6; length: 18; D: TRBD1; size: NA; DNA: TGTGCCAGCCGTACCCGACCGGGACAGGGTCTTGATAATTCACCCCTCCACTTT; CDR3: CASRTRPGQGLDNSPLHF
V: TRBV29-1; J: TRBJ2-3; length: 15; D: NA; size: many; DNA: TGCAGCGTTGATAGACGGAAAGGCTCCACAGATACGCAGTATTTT; CDR3: CSVDRRKGSTDTQYF
V: TRBV7-9; J: TRBJ2-3; length: 18; D: NA; size: many; DNA: TGTGCCAGCAGCCCGAAAGGCAGGACACTCCTCAACACAGATACGCAGTATTTT; CDR3: CASSPKGRTLLNTDTQYF
V: TRBV10-3; J: TRBJ1-2; length: 16; D: TRBD1; size: NA; DNA: TGTGCCATCAGTGATGCCGGACAGGTTTCGAACTATGGCTACACCTTC; CDR3: CAISDAGQVSNYGYTF
V: TRBV27; J: TRBJ2-2; length: 15; D: NA; size: NA; DNA: TGTGCCAGCACCCCTCAGGGACACAACACCGGGGAGCTGTTTTTT; CDR3: CASTPQGHNTGELFF
V: TRBV5-1; J: TRBJ2-1; length: 14; D: TRBD2; size: many; DNA: TGCGCCAGCAGCCTGACTAGCGGCGGCAATGAGCAGTTCTTC; CDR3: CASSLTSGGNEQFF
V: TRBV7-2; J: TRBJ2-5; length: 16; D: TRBD2; size: NA; DNA: TGTGCCAGCAGCTCGGTTGGGGAGGTAGCGGGGGGCTATCGCGCGTTC; CDR3: CASSSVGEVAGGYRAF
V: TRBV19; J: TRBJ2-5; length: 13; D: NA; size: many; DNA: TGTGCCAGTAGTTCGGGGGTCGTGGAGACCCAGTACTTC; CDR3: CASSSGVVETQYF
V: TRBV3-2; J: TRBJ2-1; length: 16; D: NA; size: few; DNA: TGTGCCAGCAGTCAACTAGACGGGGGGACTTACAATGAGCAGTTCTTC; CDR3: CASSQLDGGTYNEQFF
V: TRBV18; J: TRBJ2-7; length: 14; D: TRBD2; size: many; DNA: TGTGCCAGCTCACCACCACTAGCGGCCTACGAGCAGTACTTC; CDR3: CASSPPLAAYEQYF
V: TRBV5-1; J: TRBJ2-7; length: 16; D: NA; size: many; DNA: TGCGCCAGCAGTTCACCGGGACAAGGACTTCTCTACGAGCAGTACTTC; CDR3: CASSSPGQGLLYEQYF
V: TRBV11-2; J: TRBJ1-3; length: 17; D: NA; size: few; DNA: TGTGCCAGCAGCCCCCTCGGTGGGCGGGAGCTTGGAAACACCATATATTTT; CDR3: CASSPLGGRELGNTIYF
V: TRBV2; J: TRBJ1-1; length: 17; D: NA; size: many; DNA: TGTGCCAGCCGGCCCTCCGTTACCGGGACCACAAACACTGAAGCTTTCTTT; CDR3: CASRPSVTGTTNTEAFF
V: TRBV4-3; J: TRBJ1-6; length: 15; D: NA; size: many; DNA: TGCGCCAGCAGCCAAGAAGGCATAGGGACCGGTCCCCTCCACTTT; CDR3: CASSQEGIGTGPLHF
V: TRBV9; J: TRBJ2-1; length: 17; D: TRBD1; size: many; DNA: TGTGCCAGCAGCGTAGGGTTCACGCAGGGGGCGCGTAATGAGCAGTTCTTC; CDR3: CASSVGFTQGARNEQFF
V: TRBV7-9; J: TRBJ2-1; length: 13; D: TRBD1; size: few; DNA: TGTGCCAGCAGCTTACCAGGGGGCAATGAGCAGTTCTTC; CDR3: CASSLPGGNEQFF
V: TRBV18; J: TRBJ1-6; length: 13; D: NA; size: few; DNA: TGTGCCAGCTCCCCGGGACTAAGTTCACCCCTCCACTTT; CDR3: CASSPGLSSPLHF
V: TRBV9; J: TRBJ2-1; length: 13; D: NA; size: many; DNA: TGTGCCAGCAGCGTAGAGTTAGGCACGAAGCAGTTCTTC; CDR3: CASSVELGTKQFF
V: TRBV21-1; J: TRBJ1-2; length: 16; D: NA; size: many; DNA: TGTGCCAGCAGCAAAGCGGGGAAAAACAGGGCCTATGGCTACACCTTC; CDR3: CASSKAGKNRAYGYTF
V: TRBV4-3; J: TRBJ1-1; length: 16; D: NA; size: many; DNA: TGCGCCAGCAGCCAAGCATGGGCCTTGGGCCTCCCTGAAGCTTTCTTT; CDR3: CASSQAWALGLPEAFF
V: TRBV5-1; J: TRBJ1-2; length: 15; D: TRBD1; size: many; DNA: TGCGCCAGCAGCTCGGACAGGGAGGGTACCTATGGCTACACCTTC; CDR3: CASSSDREGTYGYTF
V: TRBV18; J: TRBJ2-3; length: 12; D: NA; size: many; DNA: TGTGCCAGCTCAACCGACGAGGGTACGCAGTATTTT; CDR3: CASSTDEGTQYF
V: TRBV7-9; J: TRBJ2-1; length: 15; D: TRBD2; size: few; DNA: TGTGCCAGCAGGCTCGTCCGCGGGGGAAACAATGAGCAGTTCTTC; CDR3: CASRLVRGGNNEQFF
V: TRBV21-1; J: TRBJ1-4; length: 15; D: NA; size: many; DNA: TGTGCCAGCAGCAAAATGCGGACAGGGGAGGAAAAACTGTTTTTT; CDR3: CASSKMRTGEEKLFF
V: TRBV5-1; J: TRBJ1-1; length: 13; D: NA; size: many; DNA: TGCGCCAGCAGCTCTACAGGGTACACTGAAGCTTTCTTT; CDR3: CASSSTGYTEAFF
V: TRBV5-1; J: TRBJ1-1; length: 14; D: TRBD1; size: many; DNA: TGCGCCAGCAGCGCTACAGGGGGAGACTCTGAAGCTTTCTTT; CDR3: CASSATGGDSEAFF
V: TRBV11-2; J: TRBJ1-1; length: 15; D: NA; size: NA; DNA: TGTGCCAGCAGCTCGTGGGGGACGCAGAACACTGAAGCTTTCTTT; CDR3: CASSSWGTQNTEAFF
V: TRBV20-1; J: TRBJ2-1; length: 14; D: TRBD2; size: many; DNA: TGCAGTGCTAGATTCGCGGGGGGCTTGGATGAGCAGTTCTTC; CDR3: CSARFAGGLDEQFF
V: TRBV27; J: TRBJ2-7; length: 14; D: NA; size: many; DNA: TGTGCCAGCAGCCCTGACAGGAGAAGCTACGAGCAGTACTTC; CDR3: CASSPDRRSYEQYF
V: TRBV30; J: TRBJ2-2; length: 16; D: NA; size: few; DNA: TGTGCCTGGGAATCCAGGGACTGGCAGAACACCGGGGAGCTGTTTTTT; CDR3: CAWESRDWQNTGELFF
V: TRBV5-1; J: TRBJ1-1; length: 14; D: NA; size: many; DNA: TGCGCCAGCAGCTTGGGACCTCTCAACACTGAAGCTTTCTTT; CDR3: CASSLGPLNTEAFF
V: TRBV7-7; J: TRBJ2-5; length: 14; D: TRBD2; size: many; DNA: TGTGCTAGCAGCTCACTAGCGGGGCGGGAGACCCAGTACTTC; CDR3: CASSSLAGRETQYF
V: TRBV7-2; J: TRBJ2-5; length: 15; D: TRBD2; size: many; DNA: TGTGCCAGCAGCGCTACTAGCGGGGTTCAAGAGACCCAGTACTTC; CDR3: CASSATSGVQETQYF